These T cell receptor beta chains were read from a single sample in a study of blood T cell repertoires in COVID-19. Method: immunoSEQ multiplex PCR; TCRdb's copy keeps in-frame clones and lacks some. The sample contains over 75,000 clones, 82% of which appear only once. The sequenced sample was peripheral blood. These receptors were taken from a man between 65 and 85 years old with acute or convalescent COVID-19. CDR3s include the opening cysteine and the closing phenylalanine or tryptophan. The order of the fields is V gene, clone size, CDR3 length, J gene, D gene, CDR3 DNA, CDR3 protein. The D gene is left open where the match is weak. Where a row states a size, it is once, few, many or the class of an expanded clone; other rows omit it.

TRBV10-2	.	18	TRBJ2-6	TRBD1	TGCGCCAGCATCACCGGGACAGGGGTTCCCTCTGGGGCCAACGTCCTGACTTTC	CASITGTGVPSGANVLTF
TRBV2	.	14	TRBJ1-1	.	TGTGCCAGTTCCGGGTGGGGAGTGAACACTGAAGCTTTCTTT	CASSGWGVNTEAFF
TRBV5-4	.	16	TRBJ1-1	TRBD1	TGTGCCAGCAGCGCGGGACAGGGGGCTCTAGGTACTGAAGCTTTCTTT	CASSAGQGALGTEAFF
TRBV11-3	.	15	TRBJ2-7	TRBD1	TGTGCCAGCAGCTTAGGAGGGACAGGAGTGGGAGAGCAGTACTTC	CASSLGGTGVGEQYF
TRBV6-5	once	16	TRBJ1-1	TRBD1	TGTGCCAGCAGTTACTCGCGGACAGGGGCGAACACTGAAGCTTTCTTT	CASSYSRTGANTEAFF
TRBV7-9	.	14	TRBJ2-3	.	TGTGCCAGCAGCTTTGAACTAGCTTTAGATACGCAGTATTTT	CASSFELALDTQYF
TRBV11-2	.	14	TRBJ2-1	.	TGTGCCAGCAGCTTAGTTCCCAGGCTCGATGAGCAGTTCTTC	CASSLVPRLDEQFF
TRBV3-1/TRBV3-2	.	15	TRBJ2-3	TRBD2	TGTGCCAGCAGCCCCACTAGCGGTAGCACAGATACGCAGTATTTT	CASSPTSGSTDTQYF
TRBV3-1/TRBV3-2	.	13	TRBJ1-3	.	TGTGCCAGCAGCCAGTATGCTGGAAACACCATATATTTT	CASSQYAGNTIYF
TRBV27	.	14	TRBJ2-1	.	TGTGCCAGCAGTGTCACGGGCGGGGCGGGAGAGCAGTTCTTC	CASSVTGGAGEQFF
TRBV27	.	12	TRBJ2-3	.	TGTGCCAGCAGTTATAACACAGATACGCAGTATTTT	CASSYNTDTQYF
TRBV15	.	15	TRBJ1-2	.	TGTGCCACCAGCAGAGATCGAAGGGGCTACTATGGCTACACCTTC	CATSRDRRGYYGYTF
TRBV6-2/TRBV6-3	.	17	TRBJ2-1	TRBD2	TGTGCCAGCAGTCCCTCTAGGACTAGATTCCGTTATAATGAGCAGTTCTTC	CASSPSRTRFRYNEQFF
TRBV3-1/TRBV3-2	.	15	TRBJ1-3	.	TGTGCCAGCAGCCCGAGGGCGCTTTCTGGAAACACCATATATTTT	CASSPRALSGNTIYF
TRBV6-5	once	14	TRBJ1-2	TRBD1	TGTGCCAGCAGCCTCTTGACAGGGGGCTATGGCTACACCTTC	CASSLLTGGYGYTF
TRBV3-1/TRBV3-2	few	12	TRBJ1-3	TRBD1	TGTGCCAGCACAGGGGGTGGAAACACCATATATTTT	CASTGGGNTIYF
TRBV3-1/TRBV3-2	.	13	TRBJ1-5	.	TGTGCCAGCAGCCAAGATCCCAGGGAGCCCCAGCATTTT	CASSQDPREPQHF
TRBV15	.	15	TRBJ1-2	TRBD1	TGTGCCACCAGCAGAGGGGGACAGGAGAACTATGGCTACACCTTC	CATSRGGQENYGYTF
TRBV4-2	.	15	TRBJ1-4	.	TGTGCCAGCAGCCAAGATGAGGGGGGGAGGGAAAAACTGTTTTTT	CASSQDEGGREKLFF
TRBV6-5	.	12	TRBJ1-1	.	TGTGCCAGCAGTTACGGGTCAGGGGAAGCTTTCTTT	CASSYGSGEAFF
TRBV10-3	.	13	TRBJ1-1	.	TGTGCCATCGGGGCATTGGGGAACACTGAAGCTTTCTTT	CAIGALGNTEAFF
TRBV18	.	12	TRBJ1-1	.	TGTGCCAGCTCACCTGACAGAGCGGAAGCTTTCTTT	CASSPDRAEAFF
TRBV30	.	14	TRBJ2-1	.	TGTGCCTGGATTAAGGGACACCCATACAATGAGCAGTTCTTC	CAWIKGHPYNEQFF
TRBV5-1	.	14	TRBJ2-3	.	TGCGCCAGCAGCTTGGATCCAGGTGGGGATACGCAGTATTTT	CASSLDPGGDTQYF
TRBV6-6	few	14	TRBJ1-1	TRBD1	TGTGCCAGCAGTACATTAGGACAGGGCACTGAAGCTTTCTTT	CASSTLGQGTEAFF
TRBV7-3	.	17	TRBJ2-6	TRBD1	TGTGCCAGCAGCTTAACAGGGGGCGGTTCTGGGGCCAACGTCCTGACTTTC	CASSLTGGGSGANVLTF
TRBV6-1	.	15	TRBJ1-5	TRBD1	TGTGCCAGCAGTGATTTTGGGACAGGATATCAGCCCCAGCATTTT	CASSDFGTGYQPQHF
TRBV14	.	17	TRBJ1-3	.	TGTGCCAGCAGCCAAGATGTGGGACAATTTTCAGAGAACACCATATATTTT	CASSQDVGQFSENTIYF
TRBV6-5	few	14	TRBJ1-5	.	TGTGCCAGCAGTTTAGGGGCGAACAATCAGCCCCAGCATTTT	CASSLGANNQPQHF
TRBV7-2	.	14	TRBJ2-2	.	TGTGCCAGCAGCACACGACAGAACACCGGGGAGCTGTTTTTT	CASSTRQNTGELFF
TRBV20-1	.	14	TRBJ2-3	.	TGCAGTGCTAGTTCAGGCAGGGCCACAGATACGCAGTATTTT	CSASSGRATDTQYF
TRBV11-3	.	13	TRBJ2-1	.	TGTGCCAGCAGCTTAATGGCGGGAAATGAGCAGTTCTTC	CASSLMAGNEQFF
TRBV6-6	.	13	TRBJ1-2	TRBD1	TGTGCCAGCAGTCCGACAGGGGACTATGGCTACACCTTC	CASSPTGDYGYTF
TRBV7-2	.	14	TRBJ1-5	TRBD1	TGTGCCAGCAGCTCCACAGGGGGCGAGCAGCCCCAGCATTTT	CASSSTGGEQPQHF
TRBV5-1	.	15	TRBJ1-1	.	TGCGCCAGCAGCTCCGTGACCGGGGGGAACACTGAAGCTTTCTTT	CASSSVTGGNTEAFF
TRBV5-1	.	13	TRBJ2-1	TRBD1	TGCGCCAGCAGCTTCCAGGGGGCGGATGAGCAGTTCTTC	CASSFQGADEQFF
TRBV27	.	15	TRBJ2-7	TRBD2	TGTGCCAGCACCGAAGGGGGGCTAGCGGGATCCGAGCAGTACTTC	CASTEGGLAGSEQYF
TRBV23-1	few	10	TRBJ2-7	.	TGTGTCAGGGGTGGTTACGAGCAGTACTTC	CVRGGYEQYF
TRBV12-3/TRBV12-4	once	13	TRBJ2-1	TRBD1	TGTGCCAGCAGTTTATCAGGGGGCCATGAGCAGTTCTTC	CASSLSGGHEQFF
TRBV24-1	.	15	TRBJ2-3	.	TGTGCCACCAGTGATTCGAGGACACCCACAGATACGCAGTATTTT	CATSDSRTPTDTQYF
TRBV7-3	.	16	TRBJ2-1	.	TGTGCCAGCAGCTTAGGGCCCTCGAGCTCCTACAATGAGCAGTTCTTC	CASSLGPSSSYNEQFF
TRBV6-5	.	15	TRBJ1-5	.	TGTGCCAGCAGTCTCAGGAGGGCAGGTAATCAGCCCCAGCATTTT	CASSLRRAGNQPQHF
TRBV24-1	.	15	TRBJ2-3	TRBD1	TGTGCCACCAGTGATCCCGGGACAGGGACAGATACGCAGTATTTT	CATSDPGTGTDTQYF
TRBV3-1/TRBV3-2	.	15	TRBJ2-1	TRBD2	TGTGCCAGCAGCCGAGGGACTAGCGGGAGGGATGAGCAGTTCTTC	CASSRGTSGRDEQFF
TRBV6-6	.	15	TRBJ2-3	TRBD2	TGTGCCAGCGCCCTGAGGGCTAGCGGGACTGATACGCAGTATTTT	CASALRASGTDTQYF
TRBV2	once	14	TRBJ2-1	.	TGTGCCAGCAGGAGGACTAACTCTGGCAATGAGCAGTTCTTC	CASRRTNSGNEQFF
TRBV9	.	15	TRBJ2-1	.	TGTGCCAGCAGCCGTGGAGGGAGCTCCTACAATGAGCAGTTCTTC	CASSRGGSSYNEQFF
TRBV28	.	12	TRBJ1-5	TRBD1	TGTGCCAGCACTGAGACGGGACAGGGCCTACTTTTT	CASTETGQGLLF